The entry that follows covers one TCR beta chain sequence. This clone's antigen is unknown. No clone much larger than this one lies a single base away; base qualities are absent. The immunoSEQ Assay, a bias-controlled multiplex PCR, was used to amplify TCRbeta CDR3 regions from genomic DNA. Under the source paper's analysis protocol: The number of nucleated cells in each sample was estimated by amplification of reference gene primers within the assay. To quantify the absolute abundance of each unique TCRbeta CDR3 rearrangement, sequence reads were collapsed and filtered. Productive Simpson clonality was computed per sample as the square root of Simpson's diversity index over productive rearrangements. TCRdb holds this immuneACCESS table with in-frame rearrangements only. Some clones are missing; in checked studies, unresolved V genes explain under half, and the rest has no known cause. The DNA was the basis for D and trimming; V, J and clone size are from that table. The sample contains around 150,000 clones, approximately 86% of them found a single time. The ten largest clones take up 0.99% of the sample.

This entry comes from a study of blood T cell repertoires in COVID-19 (dated by TCRdb to about 2020). About the full investigation: Samples from collaborators originated in the United States, Italy and Spain and spanned both the acute and convalescent phases of COVID-19. The repertoires were released in a freely available public database meant as a resource for research on the immune response to SARS-CoV-2. Where available, HLA class I and class II types were taken from metadata supplied by the sample provider and were not determined by assay-based typing. The material from the prospective study consisted of cDNA or gDNA derived from T cells, B-cell-depleted T cells, or PBMCs. Nearly every sample came with metadata listing a de-identified subject ID, COVID-19 status, age in years and sex. Samples came from the ongoing ImmuneRACE study (first 160 participants) plus 1,254 subjects from 6 global collaborators. Deeply sampled blood TCRbeta repertoires from subjects exposed to, actively infected with, or recovered from COVID-19 were included in the dataset.

Collaborating institutions collected whole blood in K2EDTA tubes following their own protocols. For TCRbeta analysis, collaborators shipped samples as frozen whole blood, isolated PBMCs, or DNA extracted from either of those sample types. Study-level results and caveats: The quantity of clinical and demographic metadata differed by source and by participant and was supplied without curation.

As encoded in the germline V gene, CDR1 is LGHNT while CDR2 is FRNRAP. Germline trimming amounts to 6 bases on V and 1 base on J, with 8 as the count of junction bases outside the gene matches. The CDR3 spans 17 residues, from the cysteine through the phenylalanine. Only the CDR3 part of the read is kept: 51 bases, read in frame from the first base. This TCR derives from a young man with acute or convalescent COVID-19. The chain uses TRBV12-5 and TRBJ2-6; 8 of the junction bases match TRBD1. The sequencing input was peripheral blood. At the DNA level, the sequence is TGTGCTAGTGGGGGTGGACAGGGTGTTTCTGGGGCCAACGTCCTGACTTTC. The translation is CASGGGQGVSGANVLTF.